The TCR beta chain under discussion was sequenced for a study of T cell responses to AZD1222 COVID-19 vaccine (dated by TCRdb to the early 2020s). Regarding the complete study: AZD1222 recipients given second doses at about 4 weeks or at about 12 weeks were pooled, since spike-specific TCR depth and breadth were not found to differ between the two schedules. TCR sequencing covered 233 trial participants: 207 given two doses of AZD1222 and 26 given two doses of MenACWY control vaccine. Trial participants were enrolled by age into subgroups of 18-55, 56-69 and 70-plus years, and around 150, 28 and 57 TCR-sequenced participants, respectively, were included in these subgroups. Points the paper makes about the study in general: Participants were mostly white British and included more females than males, and it was suggested by the authors that clonal diversity may have been underestimated. Because no day 14 peak-response samples were available, the repertoires could be characterized only after the peak T cell response. Vaccine-associated CD4 TCRs spanned the whole spike protein, with dominant responses in regions 160-218 and 743-854. After two AZD1222 doses, spike-specific TCR breadth and depth were significantly higher than at day 0 and than in MenACWY recipients. In the small 56-69-year group, the increase in depth fell short of significance, most likely because of low power. Reportedly, almost half of the unique spike-specific TCRs recognized epitopes lying outside the regions that are mutated in the B.1.351 and B.1.1.7 variants. Only five to seven AZD1222 recipients were SARS-CoV-2 seropositive at baseline, limiting conclusions about previously exposed vaccinees.

The sample's time point label, in plain terms: baseline before first vaccination. Samples from vaccinated people were obtained from the UK trials COV001 and COV002, which included a single-blind randomized controlled phase 2/3 trial of AZD1222 (ChAdOx1 nCoV-19) in healthy adults. Trial participant PBMC samples were collected at day 0 and day 28 after the second dose for TCRbeta chain sequencing. About this clone: Its antigen is currently not known. No base qualities exist here, and no much larger clone lies one base off it.

The CDR3 regions of human TCRbeta chains were subjected to immunosequencing. As for how the authors treated the data: TCRs in the repertoires were matched against a reference library of SARS-CoV-2-specific TCRs that had been generated with the MIRA antigen-specificity platform. Breadth was defined as the fraction of unique TCRs that were SARS-CoV-2-associated. Depth was defined as the fraction of total T cells that were SARS-CoV-2-associated. Using the MIRA data, each spike-specific TCR was mapped to the spike region that the TCR reacts to and placed in a CD4 or CD8 class. Log10-transformed breadth and depth values were compared by one-way ANOVA with Sidak's multiple comparisons tests. As stored in TCRdb, this immuneACCESS dataset retains in-frame rearrangements with V and J assigned. A fraction of the clones does not appear; measured against another copy, unresolved V genes explain less than half of the discrepancy, and the remainder lacks a known reason. The V and J calls and clone size were taken over from that table, and D and trimming were inferred from the DNA. This sample gives roughly 120,000 clones in total; 90% to 95% of them show up just once. Jointly, the top ten make up around 7% of the sample.

This clonotype originated in an adult in good health. The sequenced sample was peripheral blood, obtained on day 0 of AZD1222 vaccination.

In nucleotide form, the sequence is TGTGCCATCAGTGAGTCGAATCGGGACACTGAAGCTTTCTTT. The resulting protein is CAISESNRDTEAFF. The rearranged segments are TRBV10-3 and TRBJ1-1; the D gene identity is not certain. CDR3 length: 14 amino acids, cysteine to phenylalanine. Only CDR3 DNA is held: 42 bases, read in frame from base 1. Between the V and J ends, shortened by 0 bases and 3 bases respectively, the junction contains 8 bases. CDR1 ENHRY and CDR2 SYGVKD are derived from the germline V gene.